Below, 11 T cell receptor beta chains from the same sample are listed, as sequenced in a study of cytomegalovirus exposure and HLA in healthy donors. The PCR had 60 Vbeta and 13 Jbeta primers. TCRdb keeps only in-frame clones here, not all; method: immunoSEQ multiplex PCR. Of around 140,000 clones in the sample, about 61% were seen once. The specimen was PBMCs. All receptors derive from a woman in her 40s in good health and CMV-seronegative.

This clone was picked up one time. The chain couples TRBV7-9 to TRBJ1-1; the D gene is possibly TRBD1 (5 bases). The CDR3 runs 15 residues. Trimming removed 0 bases from V and 2 bases from J, with 10 bases in between. Germline CDR1 reads SEHNR; CDR2 reads FQNEAQ (reference sequence). The CDR3 DNA is TGTGCCAGCAGCTTAGCCGTGACAGAAAACACTGAAGCTTTCTTT. It yields the protein CASSLAVTENTEAFF. Complete variable domain (other parts from reference TRBV7-9 and TRBJ1-1): DTGVSQNPRHKITKRGQNVTFRCDPISEHNRLYWYRQTLGQGPEFLTYFQNEAQLEKSRLLSDRFSAERPKGSFSTLEIQRTEQGDSAMYLCASSLAVTENTEAFFGQGTRLTVV.

The chain combines TRBV5-6 with TRBJ2-1; 9 nucleotides match TRBD2. CDR1 and CDR2 from the germline V gene are SGHDT and YYEEEE. CDR3 length equals 15 residues. V lost 6 bases and J lost 0; bases outside the gene matches: 4. The CDR3 is CASTLAGLSYNEQFF. CDR3 in DNA: TGTGCCAGCACCCTAGCGGGACTCTCCTACAATGAGCAGTTCTTC.

The chain uses TRBV7-3 and TRBJ2-1; 9 bases map to TRBD2. V dropped 5 bases and J dropped 4; count of bases not matched to a gene: 9. The CDR3 has 16 amino acids. Germline V gene sequence: CDR1 SGHTA, CDR2 FQGTGA. CDR3 in DNA: TGTGCCAGCAGCCCCTCGAGCGGGGGGCCTTACAATGAGCAGTTCTTC. Its protein is CASSPSSGGPYNEQFF.

This clone was seen only a few times. The rearrangement joins TRBV5-4 to TRBJ2-2; D call uncertain. The germline V gene has CDR1 SGHNT and CDR2 YYREEE (reference sequence). V shed 0 bases and J shed 5 bases, with 8 bases lying between them. There are 14 residues in the CDR3. The DNA for the CDR3 is TGTGCCAGCAGCTTGGCCCCAGGTACCGGGGAGCTGTTTTTT. Amino acid sequence: CASSLAPGTGELFF.

CDR3 sequence: CASSEQKGVTDTQYF. CDR3 in DNA: TGTGCCAGCAGTGAACAGAAAGGGGTCACAGATACGCAGTATTTT. The V gene is TRBV6-1, the J gene TRBJ2-3; tentative D call: TRBD1 (5 bases). The V gene's germline CDR1 is MNHNS and CDR2 SASEGT. CDR3 length equals 15 residues. The V gene lost 2 bases and the J gene lost 2 bases, with 11 bases spanning the gap.

This rearrangement joins TRBV7-6 to TRBJ2-7; the D gene is possibly TRBD1 (6 bases). V dropped 2 bases and J dropped 3 bases, with 17 bases sitting between them. CDR1 and CDR2 (germline): SGHVS, FNYEAQ. This CDR3 region has 16 residues. Here the CDR3 reads CASSLYGDQGIYEQYF. CDR3 bases: TGTGCCAGCAGCTTATACGGGGACCAGGGGATCTACGAGCAGTACTTC.

In DNA form, the CDR3 reads TGTGCCAGCAGTTACGTTGAGGGGGCTGATGGCTACACCTTC. This codes for CASSYVEGADGYTF. The V gene is TRBV6-5, the J gene TRBJ1-2; 7 positions match TRBD1. The CDR3 extends over 14 amino acids. V shed 2 bases and J 6 bases; nucleotides not matched to a gene: 6. Germline V gene sequence: CDR1 MNHEY, CDR2 SVGAGI.

The V call is TRBV19, the J call TRBJ1-2, with D maybe TRBD1 (5 bases). CDR1 is LNHDA, CDR2 SQIVND, per germline (reference sequence). V lost 1 base, J lost 2 bases, and 11 bases lay in between. CDR3 length equals 15 residues. The CDR3 DNA follows: TGTGCCAGTAGTATAGGCAGCGGGACCAACTATGGCTACACCTTC. Its protein is CASSIGSGTNYGYTF.

The chain links TRBV25-1 to TRBJ1-1; 7 bases agree with TRBD1. Germline values: CDR1 MGHDK, CDR2 SYGVNS. CDR3 length equals 14 residues. Trimming cost V 6 bases and J 7 bases; bases outside gene matches: 11. The CDR3 DNA sequence: TGTGCCAGCAGCAACAGGGGTTTGGACGGTGAAGCTTTCTTT. Its protein product is CASSNRGLDGEAFF.

The chain recombines TRBV18 with TRBJ1-1; possible D gene TRBD1, 6 bases. This CDR3 has 15 residues. V was shortened by 3 bases and J by 2 bases, with 13 bases between the two germline ends. Looked up from germline, CDR1 is KGHSH and CDR2 is LQKENI. CDR3 in amino acids: CASSPLGQSNTEAFF. For the CDR3, the DNA is TGTGCCAGCTCACCCCTAGGACAGTCTAACACTGAAGCTTTCTTT.

V and J are TRBV7-3 and TRBJ2-7; D may be TRBD2 (5 bases). This CDR3 comprises 13 residues. V lost 4 bases, J lost 6 bases, and 13 bases lay in between. Germline V gene sequence: CDR1 SGHTA, CDR2 FQGTGA. In nucleotides, the CDR3 is TGTGCCAGCAGCTCGCAGATAAGCGGCGAGCAGTACTTC. Its protein is CASSSQISGEQYF.